This TCR beta chain originates from a study of shared clonotypes between healthy human individuals. Trimming at V came to 4 bases and at J to 3 bases, leaving 2 bases not matched to a gene. The CDR3 runs to 13 residues. The germline V gene has CDR1 SNHLY and CDR2 FYNNEI. Only one count was recorded for this clone. Its antigen remains unknown. Study processing details: Filtering differed because ImmunoSEQ produced junction-only sequences that carried no quality scores. Sequencing used immunoSEQ multiplex PCR; TCRdb keeps in-frame clones, though not all of them. For V, J and clone size, that table is used; D and trimming come from the DNA. The sample shows approximately 330,000 clones, less than 75% of them seen only once. Overall study findings and caveats: Generation probabilities of non-shared clonotypes were lower (relative to those shared by all four donors). Large sequencing depth failed to make sorted-subset sequencing complete, rarefaction showed.

The chain carries TRBV2 and TRBJ2-5; TRBD1 aligns across 7 bases. Sequencing input: memory CD4+ T cells sorted from blood. Subset: CD45RA-negative fraction. The TCR was taken from a man younger than 40 in good health. The CDR3 DNA reads as TGTGCCAGCAGTGGAGGGGGCGAAGAGACCCAGTACTTC. Translation gives CASSGGGEETQYF.